This T cell receptor (beta chain) was found in a study of shared clonotypes between healthy human individuals. The repertoire was sequenced with immunoSEQ multiplex PCR; TCRdb's copy has only in-frame clones and lacks some. The profile shows 2 million or so clones, roughly 94% of them singletons. Germline assignment: CDR1 SGHAT and CDR2 FQDESV (reference sequence). This CDR3 is 15 amino acids long. The germline V and J ends were trimmed by 3 bases and 4 bases, with 12 bases remaining between them. V gene TRBV11-1 combines with J gene TRBJ2-2, with D perhaps TRBD1 or TRBD2 (5 bases each). The TCR originated in a man aged 18 to 29 in good health. Material: naive CD4+ T cells sorted from blood. The sample's subset: CD45RA+ positively selected. The CDR3 region has the DNA TGTGCCAGCAGCTTCGCCGGGGCGGGCACCGGGGAGCTGTTTTTT. Translating gives CASSFAGAGTGELFF.